This is a list of T cell receptor beta chains from one sample in a study of OX40 agonist ivuxolimab in advanced cancers. Clones were sequenced by immunoSEQ multiplex PCR, and TCRdb holds only the in-frame ones, with some missing. This sample has 75,000 to 95,000 clones, with approximately 90% found just once. The sequenced sample was CD4+ or CD8+ T cells sorted from blood, obtained in a trial of the OX40 agonist ivuxolimab. The receptors stem from an adult with an advanced solid tumor such as melanoma, head and neck, liver or kidney cancer. Each CDR3 is given with its conserved first and last residue. D genes are given only for firm matches. Size tells how often a clone was seen (once, few, many) or the class of an expanded clone, and some rows leave it out.

. . TRBJ1-3 TRBV19 TGTGCCAGTAGTGCCCAATTTACCTCTGGAAACACCATATATTTT CASSAQFTSGNTIYF
TRBD1 . TRBJ2-7 TRBV7-8 TGTGCCAGTCAAGACAGGGGAGCCTCCTACGAGCAGTACTTC CASQDRGASYEQYF
. . TRBJ1-4 TRBV7-2 TGTGCCAGCAGCTTACCAAAAACGTCGGCAACTAATGAAAAACTGTTTTTT CASSLPKTSATNEKLFF
TRBD1 . TRBJ1-2 TRBV4-1 TGCGCCAGCAGCCGAAAAGTCCGGGACAGGGATAACTATGGCTACACCTTC CASSRKVRDRDNYGYTF
. . TRBJ1-1 TRBV27 TGTGCCAGCAGGCCGGCCCAGAACACTGAAGCTTTCTTT CASRPAQNTEAFF
. . TRBJ2-7 TRBV10-3 TGTGCCATCAGTGTAGGTCTTGCGCCCTACGAGCAGTACTTC CAISVGLAPYEQYF
. . TRBJ2-7 TRBV5-1 TGCGCCAGCAGCTTGTGGATAGGGACGGGATACGAGCAGTACTTC CASSLWIGTGYEQYF
. . TRBJ1-5 TRBV6-1 TGTGCCAGCAGTGAATCGAGCAGGGTCTGGGGTAATCAGCCCCAGCATTTT CASSESSRVWGNQPQHF
TRBD2 few TRBJ2-7 TRBV28 TGTGCCAGCATTACTAGCGGCTCCTACGAGCAGTACTTC CASITSGSYEQYF
TRBD2 . TRBJ2-3 TRBV2 TGTGCCAGCACCCCAACTAGCGGGAACCTAGATACGCAGTATTTT CASTPTSGNLDTQYF
. . TRBJ2-1 TRBV7-2 TGTGCCAGCAGCTTAGCCTTCTACAATGAGCAGTTCTTC CASSLAFYNEQFF
TRBD1 . TRBJ2-7 TRBV5-8 TGTGCCAGCAGCTGGGGGACAGGGAGATACGAGCAGTACTTC CASSWGTGRYEQYF
. . TRBJ2-1 TRBV21-1 TGTGCCAGCAGCAAAGATCTAGCGGGAGTTAGAAATGAGCAGTTCTTC CASSKDLAGVRNEQFF
. . TRBJ2-1 TRBV19 TGTGCCAGTAGGGATCAGAGAAGCTCCTACAATGAGCAGTTCTTC CASRDQRSSYNEQFF
TRBD2 . TRBJ2-3 TRBV27 TGTGCCAGCAGTTTCGGGGGAGGTAGCGGGAGGGCCGGCACAGATACGCAGTATTTT CASSFGGGSGRAGTDTQYF
. . TRBJ1-5 TRBV11-2 TGTGCCAGCAGCTCCGGCCGCACATCCCCCCAGCATTTT CASSSGRTSPQHF
. . TRBJ2-7 TRBV30 TGTGCCTGGAATGATCTTCGGGGTTCGGAGCAGTACTTC CAWNDLRGSEQYF
. . TRBJ1-6 TRBV6-4 TGTGCCAGCAGGGTACAGGGAGGAGATAATTCACCCCTCCACTTT CASRVQGGDNSPLHF
. few TRBJ2-1 TRBV7-8 TGTGCCAGCAGCTTAGAAAGAAGAGGGGTCAAGGTCAATGAGCAGTTCTTC CASSLERRGVKVNEQFF
. . TRBJ2-3 TRBV19 TGTGCCAGTACTACTCTAGGGTCCACAGATACGCAGTATTTT CASTTLGSTDTQYF
. once TRBJ2-6 TRBV30 TGTGCCTGGATCGGGGGAATAACCTCTGGGGCCAACGTCCTGACTTTC CAWIGGITSGANVLTF
. . TRBJ1-2 TRBV6-5 TGTGCCACCACGGGTGGAATCTATGGCTACACCTTC CATTGGIYGYTF
TRBD1 once TRBJ2-1 TRBV5-1 TGCGCCAGCAGCTACTCCGGGACAGCCTACAATGAGCAGTTCTTC CASSYSGTAYNEQFF
TRBD2 once TRBJ2-2 TRBV6-6 TGTGCCAGCAGTTACGTTAACGCGGGGGGCGGCGGGGAGCTGTTTTTT CASSYVNAGGGGELFF
TRBD1 . TRBJ1-2 TRBV29-1 TGCAGCGTGCGGACAGGGGGATCAGTTGGCTACACCTTC CSVRTGGSVGYTF
. . TRBJ1-5 TRBV5-8 TGTGCCAGCAGATTGGGGGGGGCGCCGGCTAGCAATCAGCCCCAGCATTTT CASRLGGAPASNQPQHF
. . TRBJ2-1 TRBV11-1 TGTGCCAGCAGCTTGTACGGGAGTTTCGGTGAGCAGTTCTTC CASSLYGSFGEQFF
TRBD1 . TRBJ1-1 TRBV19 TGTGCCAGTAGTGTGACAGGGGCAAGGACTGAAGCTTTCTTT CASSVTGARTEAFF
TRBD2 . TRBJ2-1 TRBV5-5 TGTGCCAGCAGCTTCGTGGGGACTAGCGGGAGCCGCTCCTACAATGAGCAGTTCTTC CASSFVGTSGSRSYNEQFF
. once TRBJ2-1 TRBV6-1 TGTGCCAGCACTCACAACTACGGTGAGCAGTTCTTC CASTHNYGEQFF
TRBD1 . TRBJ2-7 TRBV4-3 TGCGCCAGCAGCCAATCTCCGGGACAGGATTACGAGCAGTACTTC CASSQSPGQDYEQYF
TRBD2 . TRBJ2-7 TRBV4-1 TGCGCCAGCAGCCAAGCGGACCTAGCGGGTCCCTCCTACGAGCAGTACTTC CASSQADLAGPSYEQYF
. . TRBJ2-1 TRBV21-1 TGTGCCAGCAGCAAACGTGAGCGGGAAAACTCCTACAATGAGCAGTTCTTC CASSKRERENSYNEQFF
. few TRBJ2-1 TRBV29-1 TGCAGCGCCCACCCGAGCACCTACAATGAGCAGTTCTTC CSAHPSTYNEQFF
TRBD1 . TRBJ2-7 TRBV7-2 TGTGCCAGCAGCTCAAGACAGGGGAACTACGAGCAGTACTTC CASSSRQGNYEQYF
. . TRBJ2-7 TRBV7-2 TGTGCCAGCAGCCCAAACTCGGCCAGCTCCTACGAGCAGTACTTC CASSPNSASSYEQYF
. . TRBJ2-5 TRBV5-1 TGCGCCAGCAGCTTGCCAGGGGAAGAGACCCAGTACTTC CASSLPGEETQYF
. . TRBJ1-2 TRBV30 TGTGCCTGGAGCGGAGTCACAAATAACTATGGCTACACCTTC CAWSGVTNNYGYTF
TRBD1 once TRBJ2-5 TRBV11-1 TGTGCCAGCAGCTGGAGACAGGGGGAAGAGACCCAGTACTTC CASSWRQGEETQYF
TRBD2 . TRBJ2-3 TRBV9 TGTGCCAGCAGCGTACTAGCGGGAGGAACCGGGGGCACAGATACGCAGTATTTT CASSVLAGGTGGTDTQYF
TRBD1 . TRBJ2-7 TRBV6-5 TGTGCCAGCAGTTTCCGGGACAGGGTCAACGAGCAGTACTTC CASSFRDRVNEQYF
. . TRBJ2-7 TRBV21-1 TGTGCCAGCAGCAAATCCCGGAGGACGTCCTACGAGCAGTACTTC CASSKSRRTSYEQYF